The sequence of this T cell receptor (beta chain) was determined in a study of T cells in Graves' hyperthyroidism and ophthalmopathy. Study-level findings and limits: Stable hyperthyroidism was separated from ophthalmopathy by a model based on 13 V-J features.

Amplified regions were TCR beta CDR3 sequences from RNA transcripts. In the first-round RT-PCR of the TCR CDR3, the HTBI primer set was used. TCRdb itself ran the multiplex PCR reads through MiXCR, one entry per CDR3 protein. Altogether 600,000 or so distinct CDR3 sequences are present, roughly 15% being singletons, with the ten largest covering around 13%. The CDR3 is made up of 19 amino acids. Germline V gene sequence: CDR1 MDHEN, CDR2 SYDVKM. V was trimmed by 2 bases and J by 0 bases, leaving 21 bases between them. Individuals with ophthalmopathy presented a Clinical Activity Score of at least 3, a NOSPECS grade of at least 4 and a duration under 3 months. Diagnoses rested on clinical symptoms, serum thyroxine and TRAb, thyroid ultrasound and orbital computed tomography. This clonotype was recorded many times. Its antigen is as yet unknown.

The sequencing sample was made of blood. The source of this sequence is a woman aged 45 to 65 with Graves' ophthalmopathy. This chain links TRBV28 with TRBJ2-3, with D perhaps matching TRBD2 (5 bases). The CDR3 nucleotides are TGTGCCAGCAGTTTAAGGATCGTCATCCGGCGGACTAGCACAGATACGCAGTATTTT. It specifies CASSLRIVIRRTSTDTQYF. The variable domain in full, completed from reference TRBV28 and TRBJ2-3, reads DVKVTQSSRYLVKRTGEKVFLECVQDMDHENMFWYRQDPGLGLRLIYFSYDVKMKEKGDIPEGYSVSREKKERFSLILESASTNQTSMYLCASSLRIVIRRTSTDTQYFGPGTRLTVL.